This TCR beta chain was identified in a study of post-analysis software for immune sequencing data. Whole-study context: Progressive-relapsing, secondary progressive and relapsing-remitting multiple sclerosis were among the disease courses included. Study-wide findings and caveats: Five TRBV segments were significantly more frequent in patients than in controls. TRBV5-6, TRBV5-1 and TRBV20-1 were among these segments. Controls' normalized Chao1 diversity significantly exceeded that of multiple sclerosis patients.

In regard to this clonotype: Antigen specificity is unknown.

Unique molecular identifiers had been added to the TCR beta cDNA libraries. TCRdb reprocessed the PCR reads with MiXCR, giving one entry per CDR3 protein. The data show hundreds of thousands of distinct CDR3 sequences, less than 45% seen once. Trimming pared 4 bases from V and 8 bases from J, leaving 21 bases between. The length of the CDR3 is 16 residues. The germline V gene has CDR1 MNHEY and CDR2 SVGAGI. The sequencing sample was made of blood. This sequence originates from a girl aged 10-17 years with multiple sclerosis. This chain joins TRBV6-5 and TRBJ2-1; a weak D match, TRBD1 (6 bases). CDR3 bases: TGTGCCAGCAGTTTCTCCCGGGACCCCCCAGGGGATGAGCAGTTCTTC. It codes for CASSFSRDPPGDEQFF.